The sequence of this T cell receptor (beta chain) was determined in a study of shared clonotypes between healthy human individuals. Sequencing used immunoSEQ multiplex PCR; TCRdb keeps in-frame clones, though not all of them. Among about 2.3 million clones listed, 85% to 95% were seen once. The trim removed 3 bases at V and 8 bases at J, leaving 4 bases unmatched. The CDR3 runs to 15 residues. CDR1 is WNHNN, CDR2 SYGVQD, per germline (reference sequence). The specimen sequenced was naive CD4+ T cells from PBMCs. Subset here: CD45RA+ positively selected. V and J are TRBV10-1 and TRBJ2-3; 14 bases fit TRBD2. The receptor was derived from a man younger than 30 in good health. Some clones in this sample may be carry-over from other donors' samples. CDR3 nucleotides: TGCGCCAGCAGTGATGGACTAGCGGGAGGTGGTACGCAGTATTTT. Amino acids: CASSDGLAGGGTQYF.